This T cell receptor (beta chain) was observed in a study of T-cell memory formation after mild COVID-19. This clonotype was seen a handful of times. Its antigen is not identified. Germline values: CDR1 LGHDT, CDR2 YNNKEL (reference sequence). The J segment lost 0 bases and the V segment lost 1 base, leaving 5 bases of the junction unmatched. The CDR3 totals 17 residues. Researchers used 5'RACE with constant-segment primers to make TCR alpha and TCR beta cDNA libraries that carry sample barcodes and UMIs. MiXCR, applied by TCRdb to the 5' RACE reads, yields one record per CDR3 protein. Of 390,000 or so distinct CDR3 sequences in the sample, 15% to 20% are singletons; the top ten hold about a fifth. Regarding the study as a whole: Researchers could not confirm that second-wave clones peaking on day 37 targeted SARS-CoV-2.

The clonotype comes from a man younger than 30 who had mild COVID-19 (a few samples of this study predate the infection). Cell type and time point are not known. The J gene is TRBJ1-1, the V gene TRBV3-1, with TRBD1 matching 10 bases. The sample was PBMCs or a T cell subset sorted from them (not recorded which). CDR3 region: CASSQAPGQGLNTEAFF. The CDR3 DNA follows: TGTGCCAGCAGCCAAGCGCCGGGACAGGGGCTGAACACTGAAGCTTTCTTT.